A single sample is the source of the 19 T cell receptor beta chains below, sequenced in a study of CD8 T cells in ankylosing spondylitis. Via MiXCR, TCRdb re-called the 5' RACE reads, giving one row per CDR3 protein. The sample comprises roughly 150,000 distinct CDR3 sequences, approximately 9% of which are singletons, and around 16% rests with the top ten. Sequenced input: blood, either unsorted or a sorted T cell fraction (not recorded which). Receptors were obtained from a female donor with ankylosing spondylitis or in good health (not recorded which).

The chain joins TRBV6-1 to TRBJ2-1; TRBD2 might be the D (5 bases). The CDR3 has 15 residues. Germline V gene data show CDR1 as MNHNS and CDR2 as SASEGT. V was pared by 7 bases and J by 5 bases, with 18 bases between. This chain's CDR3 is CASTQPGMWDNEQFF. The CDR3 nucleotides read TGTGCCAGCACTCAACCCGGGATGTGGGACAATGAGCAGTTCTTC.

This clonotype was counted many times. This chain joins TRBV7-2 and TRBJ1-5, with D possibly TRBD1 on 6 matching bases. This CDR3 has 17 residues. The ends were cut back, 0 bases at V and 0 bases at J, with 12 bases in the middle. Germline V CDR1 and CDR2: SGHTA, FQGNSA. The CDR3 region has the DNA TGTGCCAGCAGCTTAGCGCGGGCAGGGGATAGCAATCAGCCCCAGCATTTT. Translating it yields CASSLARAGDSNQPQHF.

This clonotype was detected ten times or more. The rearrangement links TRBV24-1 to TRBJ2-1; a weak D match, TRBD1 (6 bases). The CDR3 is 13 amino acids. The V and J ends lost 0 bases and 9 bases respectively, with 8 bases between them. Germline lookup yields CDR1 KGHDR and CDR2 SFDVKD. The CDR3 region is CATSDLPGAEQFF. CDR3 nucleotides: TGTGCCACCAGTGATTTGCCAGGGGCTGAGCAGTTCTTC.

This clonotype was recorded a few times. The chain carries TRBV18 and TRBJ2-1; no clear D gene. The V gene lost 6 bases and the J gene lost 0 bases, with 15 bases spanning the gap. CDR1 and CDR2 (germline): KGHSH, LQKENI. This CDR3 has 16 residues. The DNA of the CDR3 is TGTGCCAGCTCCTCCTCCCACTTGAGCTCCTACAATGAGCAGTTCTTC. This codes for CASSSSHLSSYNEQFF.

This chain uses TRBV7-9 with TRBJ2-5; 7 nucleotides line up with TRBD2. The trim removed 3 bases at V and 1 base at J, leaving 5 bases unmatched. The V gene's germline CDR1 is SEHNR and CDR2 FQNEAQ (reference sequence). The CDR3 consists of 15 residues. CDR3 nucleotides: TGTGCCAGCAGCTTGAAGCGGGGTTCCCAAGAGACCCAGTACTTC. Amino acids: CASSLKRGSQETQYF. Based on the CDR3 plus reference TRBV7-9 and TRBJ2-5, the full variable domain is DTGVSQNPRHKITKRGQNVTFRCDPISEHNRLYWYRQTLGQGPEFLTYFQNEAQLEKSRLLSDRFSAERPKGSFSTLEIQRTEQGDSAMYLCASSLKRGSQETQYFGPGTRLLVL.

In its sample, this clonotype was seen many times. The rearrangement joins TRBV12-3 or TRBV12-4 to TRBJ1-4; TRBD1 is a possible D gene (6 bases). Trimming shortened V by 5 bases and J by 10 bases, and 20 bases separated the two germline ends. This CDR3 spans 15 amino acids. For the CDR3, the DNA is TGTGCCAGCAGTCCCCGGGACCCGTCCAGGGGAAAACTGTTTTTT. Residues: CASSPRDPSRGKLFF.

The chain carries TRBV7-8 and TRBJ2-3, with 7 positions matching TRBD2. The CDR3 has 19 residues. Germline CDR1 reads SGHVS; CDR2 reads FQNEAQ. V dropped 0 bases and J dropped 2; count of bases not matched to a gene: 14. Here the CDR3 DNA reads TGTGCCAGCAGCTTAGCGCGATCGTTCCTAGCGGATATCACAGATACGCAGTATTTT. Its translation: CASSLARSFLADITDTQYF. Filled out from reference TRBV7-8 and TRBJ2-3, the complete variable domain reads GAGVSQSPRYKVAKRGQDVALRCDPISGHVSLFWYQQALGQGPEFLTYFQNEAQLDKSGLPSDRFFAERPEGSVSTLKIQRTQQEDSAVYLCASSLARSFLADITDTQYFGPGTRLTVL.

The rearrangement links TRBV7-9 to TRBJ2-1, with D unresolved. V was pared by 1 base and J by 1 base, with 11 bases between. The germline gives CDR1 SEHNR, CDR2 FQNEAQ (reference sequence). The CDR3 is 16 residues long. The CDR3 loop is CASSLVPLMSYNEQFF. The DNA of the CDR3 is TGTGCCAGCAGCTTAGTCCCCCTGATGTCCTACAATGAGCAGTTCTTC.

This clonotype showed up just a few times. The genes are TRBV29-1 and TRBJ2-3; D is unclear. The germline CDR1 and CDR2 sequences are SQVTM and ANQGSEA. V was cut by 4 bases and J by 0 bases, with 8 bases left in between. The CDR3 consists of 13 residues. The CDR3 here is CSVARPSTDTQYF. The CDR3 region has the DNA TGCAGCGTTGCACGGCCTAGCACAGATACGCAGTATTTT.

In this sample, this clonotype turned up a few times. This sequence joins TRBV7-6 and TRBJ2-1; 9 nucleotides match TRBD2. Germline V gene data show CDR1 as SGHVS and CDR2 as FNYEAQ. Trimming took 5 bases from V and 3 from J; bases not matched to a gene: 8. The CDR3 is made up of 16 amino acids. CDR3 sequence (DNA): TGTGCCAGCAGCCCAGGGGCGGGAGGGAACTACAATGAGCAGTTCTTC. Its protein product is CASSPGAGGNYNEQFF.

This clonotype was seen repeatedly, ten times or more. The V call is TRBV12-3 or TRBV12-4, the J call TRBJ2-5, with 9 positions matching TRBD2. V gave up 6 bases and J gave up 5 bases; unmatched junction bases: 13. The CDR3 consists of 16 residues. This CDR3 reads CASRVLGGRAEETQYF. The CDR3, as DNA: TGTGCCAGCAGGGTCTTGGGCGGGAGGGCCGAGGAGACCCAGTACTTC.

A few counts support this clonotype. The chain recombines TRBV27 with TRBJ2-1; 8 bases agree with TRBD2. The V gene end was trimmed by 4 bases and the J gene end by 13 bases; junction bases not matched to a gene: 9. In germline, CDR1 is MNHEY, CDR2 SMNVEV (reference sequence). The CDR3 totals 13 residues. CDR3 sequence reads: CASSSPTGGTQFF. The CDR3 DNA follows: TGTGCCAGCAGTTCCCCTACGGGAGGGACCCAGTTCTTC.

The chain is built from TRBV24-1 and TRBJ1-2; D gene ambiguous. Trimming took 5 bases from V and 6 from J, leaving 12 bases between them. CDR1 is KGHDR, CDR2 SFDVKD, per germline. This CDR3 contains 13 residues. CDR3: CATSAAPGDGYTF. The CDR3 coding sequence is TGTGCCACCAGTGCCGCACCTGGGGATGGCTACACCTTC.

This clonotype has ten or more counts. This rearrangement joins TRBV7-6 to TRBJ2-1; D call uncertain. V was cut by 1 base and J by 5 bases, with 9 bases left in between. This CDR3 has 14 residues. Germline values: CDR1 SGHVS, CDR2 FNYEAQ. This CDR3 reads CASSLVEENNEQFF. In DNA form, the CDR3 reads TGTGCCAGCAGCTTAGTCGAGGAGAACAATGAGCAGTTCTTC.

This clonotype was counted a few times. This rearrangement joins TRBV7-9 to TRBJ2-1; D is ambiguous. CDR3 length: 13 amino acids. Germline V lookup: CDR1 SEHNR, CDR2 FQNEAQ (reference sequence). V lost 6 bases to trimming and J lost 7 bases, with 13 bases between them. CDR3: CASSPNPRNEQFF. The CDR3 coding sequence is TGTGCCAGCAGTCCCAACCCAAGAAATGAGCAGTTCTTC.

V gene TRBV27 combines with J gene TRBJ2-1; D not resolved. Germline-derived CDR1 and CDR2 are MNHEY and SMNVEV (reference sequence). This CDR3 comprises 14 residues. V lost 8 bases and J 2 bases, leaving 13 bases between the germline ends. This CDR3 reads CASSLMVTYNEQFF. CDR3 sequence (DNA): TGTGCCAGCTCCCTCATGGTAACCTACAATGAGCAGTTCTTC.

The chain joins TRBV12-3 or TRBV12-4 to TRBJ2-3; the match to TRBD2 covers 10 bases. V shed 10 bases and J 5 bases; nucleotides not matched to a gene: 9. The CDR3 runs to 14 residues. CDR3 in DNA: TGTGCCATTCAGGCCGGGACTAGCGAAGATACGCAGTATTTT. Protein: CAIQAGTSEDTQYF.

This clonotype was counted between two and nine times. This chain's CDR3 is CASSLGTGYYEQYF. In nucleotides, the CDR3 is TGTGCCAGCAGCTTAGGAACAGGGTACTACGAGCAGTACTTC. J is TRBJ2-7 and V is TRBV11-2; D possibly corresponds to TRBD1 (6 bases). CDR1 and CDR2 (germline): SGHAT, FQNNGV. Trimming removed 1 base from V and 3 bases from J, with 10 bases in between. The CDR3 runs to 14 residues.

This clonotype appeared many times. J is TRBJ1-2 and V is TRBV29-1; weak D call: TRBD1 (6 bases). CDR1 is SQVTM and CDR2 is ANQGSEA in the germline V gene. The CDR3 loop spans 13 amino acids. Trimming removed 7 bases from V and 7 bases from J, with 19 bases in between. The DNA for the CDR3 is TGCAGCGACACTCCCGGGACATCGGCTGGCTACACCTTC. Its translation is CSDTPGTSAGYTF.